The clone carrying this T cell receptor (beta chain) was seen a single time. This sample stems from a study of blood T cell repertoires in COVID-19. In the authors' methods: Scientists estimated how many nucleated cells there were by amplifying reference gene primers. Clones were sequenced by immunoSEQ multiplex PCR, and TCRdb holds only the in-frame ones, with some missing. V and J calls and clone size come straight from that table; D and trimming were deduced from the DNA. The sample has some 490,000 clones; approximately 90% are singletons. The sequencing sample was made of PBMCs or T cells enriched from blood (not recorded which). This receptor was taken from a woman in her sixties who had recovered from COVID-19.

The CDR3 sequence: CASSLGTGLAVYEQYF. In DNA form, the CDR3 reads TGTGCCAGCAGCTTAGGGACGGGACTAGCGGTCTACGAGCAGTACTTC. The chain combines TRBV7-9 with TRBJ2-7, with 11 bases fitting TRBD2. This CDR3 comprises 16 residues. Looked up from germline, CDR1 is SEHNR and CDR2 is FQNEAQ (reference sequence). Trimming took 1 base from V and 3 from J; bases not matched to a gene: 5.